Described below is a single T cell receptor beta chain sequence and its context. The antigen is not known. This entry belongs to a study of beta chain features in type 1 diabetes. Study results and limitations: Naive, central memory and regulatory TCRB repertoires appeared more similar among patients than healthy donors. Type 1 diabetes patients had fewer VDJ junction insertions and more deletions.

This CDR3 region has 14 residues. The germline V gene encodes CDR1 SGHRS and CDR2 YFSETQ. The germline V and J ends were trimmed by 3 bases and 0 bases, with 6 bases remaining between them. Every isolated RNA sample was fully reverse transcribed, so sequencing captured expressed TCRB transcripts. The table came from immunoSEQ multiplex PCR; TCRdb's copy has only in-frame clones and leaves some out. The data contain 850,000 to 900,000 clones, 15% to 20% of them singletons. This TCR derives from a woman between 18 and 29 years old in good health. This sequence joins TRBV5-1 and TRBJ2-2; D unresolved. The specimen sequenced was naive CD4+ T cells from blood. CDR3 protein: CASSSDANTGELFF. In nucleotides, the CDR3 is TGCGCCAGCAGCTCAGACGCGAACACCGGGGAGCTGTTTTTT.